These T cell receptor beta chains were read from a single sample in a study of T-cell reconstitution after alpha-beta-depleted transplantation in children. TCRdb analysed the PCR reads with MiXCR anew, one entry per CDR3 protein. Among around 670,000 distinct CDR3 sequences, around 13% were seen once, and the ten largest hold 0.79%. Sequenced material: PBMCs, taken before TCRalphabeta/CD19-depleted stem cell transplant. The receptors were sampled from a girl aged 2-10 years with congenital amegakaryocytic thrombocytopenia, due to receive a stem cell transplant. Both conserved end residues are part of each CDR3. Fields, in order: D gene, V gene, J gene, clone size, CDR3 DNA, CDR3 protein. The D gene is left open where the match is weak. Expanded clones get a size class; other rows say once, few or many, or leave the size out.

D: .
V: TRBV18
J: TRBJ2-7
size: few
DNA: TGTGCCAGCTCACCACGGTTGAAAGTCCGACATTCCGAGCAGTACTTC
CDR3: CASSPRLKVRHSEQYF

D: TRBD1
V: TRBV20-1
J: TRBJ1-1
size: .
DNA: TGCAGTGCTCGCCGGGACAGGGTGACTGAAGCTTTCTTT
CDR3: CSARRDRVTEAFF

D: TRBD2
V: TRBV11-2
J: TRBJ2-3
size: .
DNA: TGTGCCAGCAGCGCTACTAGCGGTACGCAGTATTTT
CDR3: CASSATSGTQYF

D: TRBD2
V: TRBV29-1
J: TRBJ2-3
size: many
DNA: TGCAGCGGTGGCCGGTCACTAGCGAGGAGAGATACGCAGTATTTT
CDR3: CSGGRSLARRDTQYF

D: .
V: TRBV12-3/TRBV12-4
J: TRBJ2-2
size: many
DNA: TGTGCCAGCAGTTACCACAGAGGTGGGAACACCGGGGAGCTGTTTTTT
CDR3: CASSYHRGGNTGELFF

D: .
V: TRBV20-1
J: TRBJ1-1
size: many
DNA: TGCAGTGCTAGGGCAGGGAATATAAACACTGAAGCTTTCTTT
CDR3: CSARAGNINTEAFF

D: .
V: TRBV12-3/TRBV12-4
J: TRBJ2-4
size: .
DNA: TGTGCCAGTAAGGGGGCCAAAAACATTCAGTACTTC
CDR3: CASKGAKNIQYF

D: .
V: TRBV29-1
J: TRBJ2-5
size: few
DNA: TGCAGCGTTGAGGGCTGGGTAGAAGAGACCCAGTACTTC
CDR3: CSVEGWVEETQYF

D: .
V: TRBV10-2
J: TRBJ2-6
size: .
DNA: TGCGCCACCCATTTGAGGCAGGGGTTCCCCTACGACTCTGGGGCCAACGTCCTGACTTTC
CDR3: CATHLRQGFPYDSGANVLTF

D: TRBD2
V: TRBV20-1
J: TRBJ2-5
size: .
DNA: TGCAGTGCTATGCCGGGACTAGCGGGATCCTTCAGCCAGACCCAGTACTTC
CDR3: CSAMPGLAGSFSQTQYF

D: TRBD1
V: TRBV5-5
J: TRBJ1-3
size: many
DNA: TGTGCCAGCAGCTTGGACAGGGGGAATGGAAACACCATATATTTT
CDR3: CASSLDRGNGNTIYF

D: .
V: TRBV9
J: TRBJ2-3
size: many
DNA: TGTGCCAGCAGCGGCCGCACAGATACGCAGTATTTT
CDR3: CASSGRTDTQYF

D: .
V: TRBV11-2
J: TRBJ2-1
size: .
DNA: TGTGCCAGCAGCATGGACTACAATGAGCAGTTCTTC
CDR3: CASSMDYNEQFF

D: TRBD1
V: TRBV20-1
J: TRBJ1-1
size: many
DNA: TGCAGTGGAGGACAGGGCGTAGACACTGAAGCTTTCTTT
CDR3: CSGGQGVDTEAFF

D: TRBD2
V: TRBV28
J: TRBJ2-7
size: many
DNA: TGTGCCAGCAGTTTGGTAGCGGGACGTTACGAGCAGTACTTC
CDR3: CASSLVAGRYEQYF

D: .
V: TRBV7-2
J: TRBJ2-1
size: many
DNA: TGTGCCAGCAGCCTTGGTCCAGGGGTTACCTACAATGAGCAGTTCTTC
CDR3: CASSLGPGVTYNEQFF

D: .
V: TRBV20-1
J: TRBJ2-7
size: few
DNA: TGCAGTGCTGATGGCCAGGGGTCGACCTACGAGCAGTACTTC
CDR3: CSADGQGSTYEQYF

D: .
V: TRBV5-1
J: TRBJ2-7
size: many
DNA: TGCGCCAGCAGCTTCATCAGCGGACAGTCCTACGAGCAGTACTTC
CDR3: CASSFISGQSYEQYF

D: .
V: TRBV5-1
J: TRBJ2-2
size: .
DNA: TGCGCCAGCAGCTCCCTTCGTACGCGGGCACAAAAAGGTTTCCTGTCCGGGGAGCTGTTTTTT
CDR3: CASSSLRTRAQKGFLSGELFF

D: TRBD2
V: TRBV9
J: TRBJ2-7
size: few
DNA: TGTGCCAGCAGCGTAGGCCCTAGCGGGTTTCAAAGCCACGAGCAGTACTTC
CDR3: CASSVGPSGFQSHEQYF

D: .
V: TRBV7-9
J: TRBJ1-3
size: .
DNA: TGTGCCAGCAGCATCCCCGAGGCTGGAAACACCATATATTTT
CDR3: CASSIPEAGNTIYF

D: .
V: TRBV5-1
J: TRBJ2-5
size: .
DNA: TGCGCCAGCAGCTTGGCCGGGGGGCCAGGAGAGACCCAGTACTTC
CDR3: CASSLAGGPGETQYF

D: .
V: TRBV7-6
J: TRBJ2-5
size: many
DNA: TGTGCCAGCAGCTTAGGGCCCGTGGAGACCCAGTACTTC
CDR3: CASSLGPVETQYF

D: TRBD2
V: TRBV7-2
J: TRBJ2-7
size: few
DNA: TGTGCCAGCAGCTCACCTAGCGGGAGGTCCTACGAGCAGTACTTC
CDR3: CASSSPSGRSYEQYF

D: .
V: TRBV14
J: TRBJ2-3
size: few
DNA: TGTGCCAGCAGCCTGTCAGGGAGACAAGATACGCAGTATTTT
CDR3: CASSLSGRQDTQYF

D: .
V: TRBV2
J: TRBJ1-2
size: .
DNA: TGTGCCAGCAGTGTAACCTGGTCAGATGGCTACACCTTC
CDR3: CASSVTWSDGYTF

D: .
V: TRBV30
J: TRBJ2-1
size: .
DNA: TGTGCCTGGAGTGTATATGCGATCCCGTACAATGAGCAGTTCTTC
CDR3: CAWSVYAIPYNEQFF

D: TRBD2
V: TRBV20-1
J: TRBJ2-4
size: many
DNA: TGCAGTGCTAGAGTCCTAACTAGCGGAGCAAACATTCAGTACTTC
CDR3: CSARVLTSGANIQYF

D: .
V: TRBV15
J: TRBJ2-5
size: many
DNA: TGTGCCACGGGGGCGGAGACCCAGTACTTC
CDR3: CATGAETQYF

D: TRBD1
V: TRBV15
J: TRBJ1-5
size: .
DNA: TGTGCCACCAGCACCCAAACAGGGGGCAATCAGCCCCAGCATTTT
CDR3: CATSTQTGGNQPQHF

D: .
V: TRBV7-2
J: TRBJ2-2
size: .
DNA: TGTGCCGTCTCGTCCGGGGAGCTGTTTTTT
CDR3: CAVSSGELFF

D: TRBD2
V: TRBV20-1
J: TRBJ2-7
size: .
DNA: TGCAGTGCCCACGGGACTAGCGGGTCCTACGAGCAGTACTTC
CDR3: CSAHGTSGSYEQYF

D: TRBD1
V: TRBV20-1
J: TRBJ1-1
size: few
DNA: TGCAGTGCTTTCAGGGGGGTTGGGGTTTTCTTT
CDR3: CSAFRGVGVFF

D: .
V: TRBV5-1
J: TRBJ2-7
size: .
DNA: TGCGCCAGCAGTCACCCGCAGTCCTACGAGCAGTACTTC
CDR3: CASSHPQSYEQYF

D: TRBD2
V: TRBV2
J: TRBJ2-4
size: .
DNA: TGTGCCATTCAGGCGGGAGGGTCGAGAAACATTCAGTACTTC
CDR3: CAIQAGGSRNIQYF

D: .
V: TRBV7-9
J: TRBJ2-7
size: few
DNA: TGTGCCAGCAGCTTGGCGGCGTCGGGCGAGCAGTACTTC
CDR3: CASSLAASGEQYF

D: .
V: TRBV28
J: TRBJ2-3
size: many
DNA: TGTGCCAGCAGTTCACCCTGGCTAGAGGATACGCAGTATTTT
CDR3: CASSSPWLEDTQYF

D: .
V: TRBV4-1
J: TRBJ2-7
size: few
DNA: TGCGCCAGCAGCCAAGTCGGGCAGGAGTACGAGCAGTACTTC
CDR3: CASSQVGQEYEQYF

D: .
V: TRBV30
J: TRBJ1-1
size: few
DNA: TGTGCCTGGGGGGCCTGGGGGCCTACTGAAGCTTTCTTT
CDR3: CAWGAWGPTEAFF

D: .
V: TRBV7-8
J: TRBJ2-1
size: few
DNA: TGTGCCAGCAGACTCTCCGGGACCTACAATGAGCAGTTCTTC
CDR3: CASRLSGTYNEQFF

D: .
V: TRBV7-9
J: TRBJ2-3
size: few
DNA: TGTGCCAGCAGCTCGGGCCTGTGGGCGCAGTATTTT
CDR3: CASSSGLWAQYF

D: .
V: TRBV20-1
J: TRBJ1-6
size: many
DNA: TGCAGTGCTACCATCCGGACATATAATTCACCCCTCCACTTT
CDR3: CSATIRTYNSPLHF

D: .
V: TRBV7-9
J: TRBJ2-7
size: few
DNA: TGTGCCAGCAGCTTAAATCTACGGGAGCTCGGCTACGAGCAGTACTTC
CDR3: CASSLNLRELGYEQYF

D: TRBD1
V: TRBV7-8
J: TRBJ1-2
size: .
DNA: TGTGCCAGCAGCTTAGTGGTGGGACAGGGGAACTATGGCTACACCTTC
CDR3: CASSLVVGQGNYGYTF

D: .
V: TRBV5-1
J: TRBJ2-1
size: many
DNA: TGCGCCAGCAGCACGATCTCCTACAATGAGCAGTTCTTC
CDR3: CASSTISYNEQFF

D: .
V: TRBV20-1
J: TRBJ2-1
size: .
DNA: TGCAGTGCTAGAGAGTTCGCAGCCCTCGAGTGGGAGCAGTTCTTC
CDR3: CSAREFAALEWEQFF

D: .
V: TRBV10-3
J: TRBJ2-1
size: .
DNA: TGTGCCATCGCAGGAGGGCTCCCCAATGAGCAGTTCTTC
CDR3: CAIAGGLPNEQFF

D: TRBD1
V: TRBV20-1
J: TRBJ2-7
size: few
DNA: TGCAGTGCTAGAGGGGGAGGGACAGGGTTCTACGAGCAGTACTTC
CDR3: CSARGGGTGFYEQYF

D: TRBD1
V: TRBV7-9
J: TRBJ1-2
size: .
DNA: TGTGCCAGCAGCCGGGACAGGGCCTTCCTTGGCTACACCTTC
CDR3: CASSRDRAFLGYTF

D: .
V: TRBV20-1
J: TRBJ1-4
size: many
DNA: TGCAGTGCTAGACAGGGAACTAATGAAAAACTGTTTTTT
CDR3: CSARQGTNEKLFF

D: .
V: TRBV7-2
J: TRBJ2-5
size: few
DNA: TGTGCCAGCAGCTTTTATCTGCAAGAGACCCAGTACTTC
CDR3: CASSFYLQETQYF

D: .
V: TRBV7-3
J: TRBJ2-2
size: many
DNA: TGTGCCAGCAGCTTATCGGGGAGGGAGCTGTTTTTT
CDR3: CASSLSGRELFF